This T cell receptor beta chain was captured in a study of CD8+CD57+ T cells in acquired aplastic anemia. Background on the study: DNA from sorted CD4+ and CD8+ cells averaged about 3.2 ug.

Patients picked for sequencing had shown CD8+CD57+ cell expansion detected by flow cytometry. A single count supports this clonotype. Trimming took 3 bases from V and 5 from J; bases not matched to a gene: 2. Per the germline V gene, CDR1 is KGHDR and CDR2 is SFDVKD. This CDR3 is built from 14 residues. Template material for TCR beta VDJ and CDR3 profiling consisted of genomic DNA. TCRdb used MiXCR to reprocess the reads, holding one entry per CDR3 protein. The sample records some 180,000 distinct CDR3 sequences, roughly 60% being singletons. This sequence originates from a human donor with aplastic anemia. The chain employs TRBV24-1 and TRBJ2-2, with 7 bases identical to TRBD1. The source material was sorted CD4+, CD8+, or CD8+CD57+ T cells (not recorded which) from PBMCs. For the CDR3, the DNA is TGTGCCACCAGTGATGACAGGGTTACCGGGGAGCTGTTTTTT. Amino acid sequence: CATSDDRVTGELFF.